Listed below are T cell receptor beta chains from one sample, sequenced in a study of T-cell memory formation after mild COVID-19. In TCRdb, the 5' RACE reads were re-called with MiXCR into one record per CDR3 protein. Of approximately 260,000 distinct CDR3 sequences listed, about a sixth were seen once; the top ten hold roughly 24%. Material for sequencing was PBMCs or a T cell subset sorted from them (not recorded which). All receptors derive from a man between 18 and 29 years old who had mild COVID-19 (a few samples of this study predate the infection). Cell type and time point are not known. The conserved cysteine and the conserved F or W are not part of the CDR3 here.

v_gene	j_gene	len	CDR3aa
TRBV5-1	TRBJ2-7	12	ASSPTPHSYEQY
TRBV11-2	TRBJ2-3	13	ASSPVGHDADTQY
TRBV7-8	TRBJ2-5	13	ASSPTSGGQETQY
TRBV20-1	TRBJ2-2	11	SARQGESGELF
TRBV5-5	TRBJ2-1	14	ASSMGLAGGDNEQF
TRBV7-2	TRBJ1-3	11	ASSYIAGNTIY
TRBV28	TRBJ1-2	13	ASSLSGRGNYGYT
TRBV6-2/TRBV6-3	TRBJ1-1	11	ASDREEGTEAF
TRBV20-1	TRBJ2-1	12	SASGSRSPGEQF
TRBV5-1	TRBJ1-1	13	ASSSTGGEGTEAF
TRBV15	TRBJ2-2	10	ATSRPDGELF
TRBV7-3	TRBJ2-1	10	ASSVWGHEQF
TRBV5-1	TRBJ2-1	14	ASSLGTSASYNEQF
TRBV2	TRBJ1-2	12	ASRDRDPNSGYT
TRBV2	TRBJ1-2	8	ASDTYGYT
TRBV7-2	TRBJ2-1	13	ASSISGGIRPEQF